This record looks at one TCR beta chain sequence and its context. The antigen it recognizes is unknown. The sample holds no much larger clone one base away, and base qualities are not on file. A FACSAria II was used to sort memory CD4+ T cells, defined as single viable CD3+CD4+CD8-CD45RO+ cells. CMV serostatus was determined with a Roche Elecsys assay detecting serum IgG against CMV pp150, pp28, p38 and p52. Once the samples were thawed, total CD4+ T cells were enriched through positive selection using CD4 magnetic microbeads. The samples came from a separate study whose specific focus was interrogating the CD4+ T cell memory repertoire. Peripheral blood mononuclear cells were isolated and cryopreserved according to standard operating procedures, and serum was kept at -80 degrees C. The staining used CD3-PerCP (BW264/56), CD4-APC (RPA-T4), CD45RO-PE (UCHT1) and CD8-Pacific Orange (3B5) antibodies, and Sytox blue was used to exclude non-viable cells.

This specimen belongs to a study of memory CD4+ T cells and cytomegalovirus serostatus (dated by TCRdb to the late 2010s). Regarding the study in general: The cohort included around 33 healthy adults from Belgium, of whom 9 were CMV seropositive and 24 were CMV seronegative. To replicate a published TCR-based CMV serostatus classifier, the study sequenced CD4+ memory TCRbeta repertoires from a Belgian cohort whose cytomegalovirus serostatus was known. Beyond this particular receptor, the publication reports: Only CD4+CD45RO+ memory cells were sequenced, unlike the original study, which covered naive and memory CD4+ and CD8+ populations. Among the 160 or so previously reported CMV-associated TCRbeta sequences, approximately 70 showed up in the CD4+ memory repertoires, with each one found in between one and five individuals. The results were read as suggesting that the CMV-associated TCR signature is, for the most part, present in the CD4+ memory repertoire. For predicting CMV serostatus, the median bootstrapped AUC was roughly 0.95 using the original framework and about 0.9 using a US-trained random forest. The original-framework classifier achieved a median bootstrapped AUC of about 0.94 with a 95% CI of 0.76-1.00 on the Belgian cohort.

The Quick-DNA Microprep Kit was used to extract genomic DNA from the sorted cells. TCRbeta DNA was amplified with the immunoSEQ hsTCRbeta kit following the manufacturer's protocol. TCRbeta libraries were sequenced on an Illumina MiSeq instrument. From the authors' description of their analysis: After out-of-frame sequences were removed, 2,204,828 distinct TCRbeta sequences remained, averaging around 66,000 per individual. Two values were used to score each individual: the count of fewer than 200 previously reported CMV-associated TCRbeta sequences and the total count of productive distinct TCRbeta sequences. A beta-binomial model was reimplemented in Python, and random forests from scikit-learn, run with default parameters, were trained on data from the US cohort. Classifier performance on the Belgian cohort was summarized as median AUC with percentile confidence intervals calculated over 10,000 bootstrap iterations. TCRdb obtained this table from immuneACCESS and retained in-frame rearrangements with V and J assigned. These tables miss some clones; where compared with another copy, unresolved V genes account for less than half of the shortfall, and the remainder is unexplained. V, J and clone size derive from that table, while D and trimming were established from the DNA sequence. The sample records 80,000 or so clones, approximately 78% of which are singletons. 2% to 3% of the sample comes from the top ten.

From its cysteine to its phenylalanine, the CDR3 spans 17 amino acids. CDR3 DNA only is kept here, 51 bases in frame from base 1. Sequences PRHDT (CDR1) and FYEKMQ (CDR2) are obtained from the germline V gene (reference sequence). For this chain, trimming is 2 bases at the V end and 0 bases at the J end, and the number of junction bases without a gene match is 8. In this chain, TRBV13 is recombined with TRBJ2-3, with 7 bases matching TRBD2. Sequencing input: memory CD4+ T cells from blood. The sequence was collected from an adult in good health and CMV-seropositive. The DNA reads TGTGCCAGCAGCTTAAGTCGGGGTAGCGGGAGCACAGATACGCAGTATTTT. Its protein product is CASSLSRGSGSTDTQYF.